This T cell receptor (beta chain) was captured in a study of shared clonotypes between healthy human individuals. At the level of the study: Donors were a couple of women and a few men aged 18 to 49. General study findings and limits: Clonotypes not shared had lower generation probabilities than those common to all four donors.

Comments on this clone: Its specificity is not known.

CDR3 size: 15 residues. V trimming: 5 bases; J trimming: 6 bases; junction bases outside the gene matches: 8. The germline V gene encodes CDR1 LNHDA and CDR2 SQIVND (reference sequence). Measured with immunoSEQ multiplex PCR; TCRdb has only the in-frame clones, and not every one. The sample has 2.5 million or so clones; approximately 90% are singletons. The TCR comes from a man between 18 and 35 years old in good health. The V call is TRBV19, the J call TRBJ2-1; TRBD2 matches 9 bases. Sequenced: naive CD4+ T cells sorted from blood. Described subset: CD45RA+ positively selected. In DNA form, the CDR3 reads TGTGCCAGTAGTTTTACTAGCGGGTATCTCAATGAGCAGTTCTTC. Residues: CASSFTSGYLNEQFF.